This T cell receptor beta chain originates from a study of T cell responses to AZD1222 COVID-19 vaccine. Study details: Investigators merged groups given second doses at roughly 4 or roughly 12 weeks.

Comments on this clone: Its specificity is not known.

The CDR3 runs to 15 residues. V shed 8 bases and J 6 bases; nucleotides not matched to a gene: 12. Germline CDR1 and CDR2: MRHNA and SNTAGT. Notes on the study in general: Donors were mostly white British, more females; clonal diversity possibly underestimated.

Data came from immunoSEQ multiplex PCR; TCRdb stores just in-frame clones and leaves some out. The sample records more than 100,000 clones, over 85% being singletons. The J gene is TRBJ2-1, the V gene TRBV6-4, with 8 nucleotides matching TRBD1. This TCR derives from an adult in good health. This specimen consisted of peripheral blood, obtained on day 0 of AZD1222 vaccination. Written as DNA, the CDR3 is TGTGCCAGCGCGAAACAGGGGGGCGCGCTCAATGAGCAGTTCTTC. It translates to CASAKQGGALNEQFF.